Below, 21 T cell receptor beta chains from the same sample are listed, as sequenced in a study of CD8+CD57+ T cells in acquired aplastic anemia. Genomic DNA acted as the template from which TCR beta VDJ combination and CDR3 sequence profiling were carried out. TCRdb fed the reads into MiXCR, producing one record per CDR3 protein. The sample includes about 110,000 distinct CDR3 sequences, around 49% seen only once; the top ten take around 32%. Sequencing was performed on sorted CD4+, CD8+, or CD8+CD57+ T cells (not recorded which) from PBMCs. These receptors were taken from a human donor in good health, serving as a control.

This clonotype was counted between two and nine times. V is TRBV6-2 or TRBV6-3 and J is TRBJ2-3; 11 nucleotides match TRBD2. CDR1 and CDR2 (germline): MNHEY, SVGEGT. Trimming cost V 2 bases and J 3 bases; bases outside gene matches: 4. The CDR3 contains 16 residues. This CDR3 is CASSYLGTSGTDTQYF. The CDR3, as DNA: TGTGCCAGCAGTTACCTTGGGACTAGCGGTACAGATACGCAGTATTTT.

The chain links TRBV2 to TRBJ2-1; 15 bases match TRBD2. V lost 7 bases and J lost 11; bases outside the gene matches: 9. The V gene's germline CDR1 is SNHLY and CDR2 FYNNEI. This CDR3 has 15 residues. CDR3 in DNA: TGTGCCAGCACTAATGGACTAGCGGGGGGGGAAAAGCAGTTCTTC. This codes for CASTNGLAGGEKQFF.

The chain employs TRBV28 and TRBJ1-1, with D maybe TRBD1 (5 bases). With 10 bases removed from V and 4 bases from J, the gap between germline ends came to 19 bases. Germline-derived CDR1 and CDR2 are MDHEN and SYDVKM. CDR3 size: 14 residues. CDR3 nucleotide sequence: TGTGCCACAGGGATGGGGTTGGTGAGCACTGAAGCTTTCTTT. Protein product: CATGMGLVSTEAFF.

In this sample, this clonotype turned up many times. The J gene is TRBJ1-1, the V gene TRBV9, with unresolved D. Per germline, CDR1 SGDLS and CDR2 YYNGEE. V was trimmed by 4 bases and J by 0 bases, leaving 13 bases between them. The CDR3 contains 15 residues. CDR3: CASSPAVMMNTEAFF. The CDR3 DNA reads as TGTGCCAGCAGCCCGGCAGTAATGATGAACACTGAAGCTTTCTTT.

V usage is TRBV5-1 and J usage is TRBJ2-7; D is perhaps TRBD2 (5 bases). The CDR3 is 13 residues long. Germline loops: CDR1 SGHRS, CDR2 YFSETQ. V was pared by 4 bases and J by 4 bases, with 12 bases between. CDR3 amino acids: CASSLVGDYEQYF. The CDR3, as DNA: TGCGCCAGCAGCCTGGTGGGAGATTACGAGCAGTACTTC.

CDR3 sequence: CAWAINSGANVLTF. CDR3 nucleotides: TGTGCCTGGGCGATTAACTCTGGGGCCAACGTCCTGACTTTC. The rearrangement uses TRBV30 and TRBJ2-6; D remains unclear. CDR3 length equals 14 residues. The germline V gene has CDR1 GTSNPN and CDR2 SVGIG (reference sequence). With 5 bases removed from V and 0 bases from J, the gap between germline ends came to 8 bases.

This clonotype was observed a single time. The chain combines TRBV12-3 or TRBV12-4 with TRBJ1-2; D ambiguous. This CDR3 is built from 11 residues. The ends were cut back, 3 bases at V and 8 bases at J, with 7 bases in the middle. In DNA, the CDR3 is TGTGCCAGCAGTTTGCTCAGGGGCTACACCTTC. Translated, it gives CASSLLRGYTF.

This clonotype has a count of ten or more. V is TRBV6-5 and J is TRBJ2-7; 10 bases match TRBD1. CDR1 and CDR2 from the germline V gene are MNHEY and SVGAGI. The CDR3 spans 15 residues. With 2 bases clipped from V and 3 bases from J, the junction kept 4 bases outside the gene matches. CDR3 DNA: TGTGCCAGCAGTTACGGACAGGGGGGGTTCTACGAGCAGTACTTC. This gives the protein CASSYGQGGFYEQYF.

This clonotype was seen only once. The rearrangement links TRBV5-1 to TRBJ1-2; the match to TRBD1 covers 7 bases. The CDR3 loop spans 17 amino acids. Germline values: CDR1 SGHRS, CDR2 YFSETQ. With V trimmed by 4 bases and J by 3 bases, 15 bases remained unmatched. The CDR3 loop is CASSLLGPTGSDYGYTF. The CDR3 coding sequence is TGCGCCAGCAGCCTATTGGGCCCGACAGGGTCGGACTATGGCTACACCTTC.

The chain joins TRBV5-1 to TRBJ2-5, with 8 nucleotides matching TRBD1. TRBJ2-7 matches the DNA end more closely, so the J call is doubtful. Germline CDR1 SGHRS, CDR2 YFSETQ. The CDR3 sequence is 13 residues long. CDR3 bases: TGCGCCACCTCGAGACAGGACAGGGCCGAGCAGTACTTC. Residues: CATSRQDRAEQYF.

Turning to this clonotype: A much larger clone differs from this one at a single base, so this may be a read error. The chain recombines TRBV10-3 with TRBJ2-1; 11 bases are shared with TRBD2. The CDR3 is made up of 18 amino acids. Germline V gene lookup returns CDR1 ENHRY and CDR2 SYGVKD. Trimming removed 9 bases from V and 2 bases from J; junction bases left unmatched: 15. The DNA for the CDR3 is TGTGCCATATTACCGGGACTAGCGGTCCCGAGCCCCTACAATGAGCAGTTCTTC. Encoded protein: CAILPGLAVPSPYNEQFF.

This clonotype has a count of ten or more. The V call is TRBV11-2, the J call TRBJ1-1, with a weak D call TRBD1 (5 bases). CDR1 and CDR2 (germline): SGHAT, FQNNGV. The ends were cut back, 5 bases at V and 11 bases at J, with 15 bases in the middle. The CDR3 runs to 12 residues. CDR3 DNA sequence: TGTGCCAGCAGCCAACAGGACTTTCGGGCTTTCTTT. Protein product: CASSQQDFRAFF.

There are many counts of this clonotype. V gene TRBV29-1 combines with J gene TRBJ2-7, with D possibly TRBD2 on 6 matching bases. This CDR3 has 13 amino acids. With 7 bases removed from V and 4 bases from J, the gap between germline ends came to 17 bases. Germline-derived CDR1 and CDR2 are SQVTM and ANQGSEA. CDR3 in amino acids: CSAGTPEGYEQYF. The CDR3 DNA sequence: TGCAGCGCCGGGACTCCCGAGGGATACGAGCAGTACTTC.

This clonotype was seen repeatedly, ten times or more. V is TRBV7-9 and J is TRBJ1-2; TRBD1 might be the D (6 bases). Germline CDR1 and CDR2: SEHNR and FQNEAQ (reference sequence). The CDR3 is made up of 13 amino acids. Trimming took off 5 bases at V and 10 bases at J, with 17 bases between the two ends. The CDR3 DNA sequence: TGTGCCAGCAGCATCAACCCCAGACAGGCCTACACCTTC. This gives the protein CASSINPRQAYTF.

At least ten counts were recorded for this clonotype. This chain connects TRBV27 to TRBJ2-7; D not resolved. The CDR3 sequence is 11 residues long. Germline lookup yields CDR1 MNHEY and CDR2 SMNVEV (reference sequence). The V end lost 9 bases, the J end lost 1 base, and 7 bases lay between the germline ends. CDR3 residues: CASGESYEQYF. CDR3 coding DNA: TGTGCCAGTGGCGAGTCCTACGAGCAGTACTTC.

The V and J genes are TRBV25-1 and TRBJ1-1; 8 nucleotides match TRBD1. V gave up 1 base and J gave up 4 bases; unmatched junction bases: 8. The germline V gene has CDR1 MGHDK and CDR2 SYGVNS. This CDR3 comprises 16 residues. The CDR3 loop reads CASSELETGDLTEAFF. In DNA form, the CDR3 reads TGTGCCAGCAGTGAATTGGAGACAGGGGATCTCACTGAAGCTTTCTTT.

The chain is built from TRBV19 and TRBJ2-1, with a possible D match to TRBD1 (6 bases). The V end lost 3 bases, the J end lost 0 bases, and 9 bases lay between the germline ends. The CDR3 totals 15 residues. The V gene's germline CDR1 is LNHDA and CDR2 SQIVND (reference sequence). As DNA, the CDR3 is TGTGCCAGTAGTATGGGGACAAGCTCCTACAATGAGCAGTTCTTC. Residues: CASSMGTSSYNEQFF.

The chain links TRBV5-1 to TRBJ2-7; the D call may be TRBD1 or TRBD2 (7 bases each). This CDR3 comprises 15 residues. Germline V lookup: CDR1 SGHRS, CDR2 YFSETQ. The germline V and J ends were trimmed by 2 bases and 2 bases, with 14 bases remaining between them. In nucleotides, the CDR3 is TGCGCCAGCAGCTTCAGCGGGACAGCAGCCTACGAGCAGTACTTC. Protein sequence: CASSFSGTAAYEQYF.

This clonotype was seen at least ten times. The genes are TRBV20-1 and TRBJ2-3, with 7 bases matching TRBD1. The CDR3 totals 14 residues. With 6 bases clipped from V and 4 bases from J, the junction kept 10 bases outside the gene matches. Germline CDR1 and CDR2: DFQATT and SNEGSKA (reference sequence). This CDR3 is CSASDGQVSDTQYF. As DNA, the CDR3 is TGCAGTGCCTCTGACGGACAGGTATCAGATACGCAGTATTTT.

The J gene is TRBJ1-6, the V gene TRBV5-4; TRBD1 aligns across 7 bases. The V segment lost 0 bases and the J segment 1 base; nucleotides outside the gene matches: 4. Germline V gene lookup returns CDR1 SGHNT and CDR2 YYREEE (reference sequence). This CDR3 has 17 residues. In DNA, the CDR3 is TGTGCCAGCAGCTTGGGACAGGGTAAATCCTATAATTCACCCCTCCACTTT. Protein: CASSLGQGKSYNSPLHF.

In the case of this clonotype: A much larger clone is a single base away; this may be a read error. CDR3 coding DNA: TGTGCCAGCAGCTTGCGGGGACTAGCAAACAATGAGCAGTTCTTC. This encodes CASSLRGLANNEQFF. V is TRBV5-6 and J is TRBJ2-1, with 9 bases fitting TRBD2. The CDR3 is 15 amino acids. Germline values: CDR1 SGHDT, CDR2 YYEEEE. Trimming at V came to 1 base and at J to 5 bases, leaving 4 bases not matched to a gene. The whole variable domain, remainder taken from reference TRBV5-6 and TRBJ2-1, is DAGVTQSPTHLIKTRGQQVTLRCSPKSGHDTVSWYQQALGQGPQFIFQYYEEEERQRGNFPDRFSGHQFPNYSSELNVNALLLGDSALYLCASSLRGLANNEQFFGPGTRLTVL.